This is a list of T cell receptor beta chains from one sample in a study of T cells in Graves' hyperthyroidism and ophthalmopathy. TCRdb re-called the multiplex PCR reads with MiXCR, one entry per CDR3 protein. The repertoire holds around 420,000 distinct CDR3 sequences, roughly an eighth seen once, with less than 6.5% in the top ten. Source material: blood. Receptor source: a woman aged 18 to 35 with Graves' hyperthyroidism. The CDR3 runs from the conserved cysteine through the conserved F or W. A D gene is named only where the DNA matches it firmly. Rows may omit the clone size; those that give it use once, few, many or a size class.

TGTGCCAGCAGCCGGGACACCTACTCCTACGAGCAGTACTTC,CASSRDTYSYEQYF,many,.,TRBJ2-7,TRBV2
TGCAGTGCTAGAAAGGGGGCTTCGAACACTGAAGCTTTCTTT,CSARKGASNTEAFF,many,TRBD1,TRBJ1-1,TRBV20-1
TGTGCCAGCAGGAGGGTCCCCCAAGAGACCCAGTACTTC,CASRRVPQETQYF,.,.,TRBJ2-5,TRBV6-1
TGTGCCAGCAGTGTAGGGGAGTGGACTGAAGCTTTCTTT,CASSVGEWTEAFF,many,.,TRBJ1-1,TRBV6-1
TGCGCCAGCAGTAAAAGGAATACCTACAATGAGCAGTTCTTC,CASSKRNTYNEQFF,.,.,TRBJ2-1,TRBV10-1
TGTGCCAGCCAGACAGGGTTCGGTGAGCAGTTCTTC,CASQTGFGEQFF,.,TRBD1,TRBJ2-1,TRBV28
TGTGCCAGCAGCCCCGTAGGTGACGAGACCCAGTACTTC,CASSPVGDETQYF,.,.,TRBJ2-5,TRBV9
TGCGCCAGCAGAGCGGACGGGAACACTGAAGCTTTCTTT,CASRADGNTEAFF,.,.,TRBJ1-1,TRBV10-1
TGTGCCAGTAGCTCCGGAGTATCCAAAAACATTCAGTACTTC,CASSSGVSKNIQYF,.,.,TRBJ2-4,TRBV19
TGTGCCAGCACCATGGACAGGGCTGGCTACACCTTC,CASTMDRAGYTF,.,TRBD1,TRBJ1-2,TRBV6-1
TGTGCCAGCAAGTACGGGACTTCTTTCTACGAGCAGTACTTC,CASKYGTSFYEQYF,.,.,TRBJ2-7,TRBV6-1
TGTGCCAGCAGCGGCGGTAGCGGGAGGGCTCTCGGGGAGCTGTTTTTT,CASSGGSGRALGELFF,few,TRBD2,TRBJ2-2,TRBV5-6
TGCAGCGGGACTGCCCCAGGGGGGTATGGCTACACCTTC,CSGTAPGGYGYTF,few,TRBD1,TRBJ1-2,TRBV29-1
TGTGCCAGCAGCCCCCGCTCTTCAGGCAATGAGCAGTTCTTC,CASSPRSSGNEQFF,.,.,TRBJ2-1,TRBV3-1
TGTGCCTGGAGTGAAGGGATCATGAACACTGAAGCTTTCTTT,CAWSEGIMNTEAFF,many,.,TRBJ1-1,TRBV30
TGTGCCAGCAGCTTTGATTGGCAGGGTCAGTTCTTC,CASSFDWQGQFF,many,.,TRBJ2-1,TRBV7-9
TGCAGTGCTAGAGGCGGCGGGACTAGCGGGAGATTCCCCTCCTACAATGAGCAGTTCTTC,CSARGGGTSGRFPSYNEQFF,many,TRBD2,TRBJ2-1,TRBV20-1
TGTGCCATCCGGGACATCCTTTTGAGCTCTGGAAACACCATATATTTT,CAIRDILLSSGNTIYF,.,.,TRBJ1-3,TRBV10-3
TGTGCCAGCAGTCCTGGGGGGGGCAGCAATCAGCCCCAGCATTTT,CASSPGGGSNQPQHF,many,.,TRBJ1-5,TRBV27
TGTGCCAGCTCACCAAGGTCACTAGCGGGCGGGGAGACCCAGTACTTC,CASSPRSLAGGETQYF,many,TRBD2,TRBJ2-5,TRBV18
TGTGCCAGCAGTCTCACGATATACACAGATACGCAGTATTTT,CASSLTIYTDTQYF,.,.,TRBJ2-3,TRBV7-2
TGTGCCAGCAGGGGATACGGACTAGCGAGATCAGGCGAGCAGTACTTC,CASRGYGLARSGEQYF,many,TRBD2,TRBJ2-7,TRBV2
TGTGCCAGCAGCTCCGAACCGGGACTAGCTAGCGAGCAGTACTTC,CASSSEPGLASEQYF,.,TRBD2,TRBJ2-7,TRBV7-9
TGTGCCAGCAGCTTATCAGGGGGCCCAGTTTTCTTT,CASSLSGGPVFF,few,TRBD1,TRBJ1-1,TRBV7-2
TGTGCCAGCAGCATGACAGGGCGAAATTCACCCCTCCACTTT,CASSMTGRNSPLHF,many,TRBD1,TRBJ1-6,TRBV5-8
TGTGCCTGGAGAGTTACAGGGTTGAACACTGAAGCTTTCTTT,CAWRVTGLNTEAFF,many,.,TRBJ1-1,TRBV30
TGTGCCAGCAGTTTAGGGCTAGCGGGACAGGCCGAGCAGTACTTC,CASSLGLAGQAEQYF,.,.,TRBJ2-7,TRBV12-3/TRBV12-4
TGCAGCGTTTGCCCGACCCTAGGAGATACGCAGTATTTT,CSVCPTLGDTQYF,.,.,TRBJ2-3,TRBV29-1
TGTGCCAGTAGTACAGTGACAGGTGGCTACACCTTC,CASSTVTGGYTF,.,.,TRBJ1-2,TRBV19
TGTGCCAGCAGCCAAGATTTTAGCGGGAGCGCGACCCAGTACTTC,CASSQDFSGSATQYF,few,TRBD2,TRBJ2-5,TRBV14
TGTGCCAGCAGTGAATCCCCTAGCGGGCCCTTTGAGCAGTTCTTC,CASSESPSGPFEQFF,many,TRBD2,TRBJ2-1,TRBV6-1
TGTGCCAGCAGCCAAGATTTCAATGGCTACACCTTC,CASSQDFNGYTF,.,.,TRBJ1-2,TRBV4-2
TGCGCCAGCAGGGTAGCGGGAGGGCCAGATACGCAGTATTTT,CASRVAGGPDTQYF,few,TRBD2,TRBJ2-3,TRBV10-2
TGCGCCAGCAGTCGGCAGGGGAGGTCCTACGAGCAGTACTTC,CASSRQGRSYEQYF,many,.,TRBJ2-7,TRBV5-1
TGTGCCAGCAGTTTATCGGTTTCTCTGAACACTGAAGCTTTCTTT,CASSLSVSLNTEAFF,many,.,TRBJ1-1,TRBV27
TGTGCCAGCAGTTTAGCGGGAGGGCCTTTCGATGAGCAGTTCTTC,CASSLAGGPFDEQFF,many,TRBD2,TRBJ2-1,TRBV12-3/TRBV12-4
TGTGCCAGCGGACTTCCGACAGATACGCAGTATTTT,CASGLPTDTQYF,many,.,TRBJ2-3,TRBV6-1
TGTGCCTGGAGTGAGGCGGGGGGAGGCTACACCTTC,CAWSEAGGGYTF,many,.,TRBJ1-2,TRBV30
TGTGCCAGCAGTTTAAAGATGACAGGGGAAGGCTACGGGCAGTACTTC,CASSLKMTGEGYGQYF,.,TRBD1,TRBJ2-7,TRBV7-9
TGTGCCAGCTACCCCCGGATCTCGGGAGTGTACGAGCAGTACTTC,CASYPRISGVYEQYF,many,.,TRBJ2-7,TRBV27
TGTGCCAGCAGCTTAGTTCGCCATGGCTACACCTTC,CASSLVRHGYTF,.,.,TRBJ1-2,TRBV11-2
TGTGCCAGCAGTTACTCGAGTAGCAATCAGCCCCAGCATTTT,CASSYSSSNQPQHF,many,.,TRBJ1-5,TRBV6-2/TRBV6-3
TGTGCCAGCACGGACCTAGCGGGAGGGATCCAGACCCAGTACTTC,CASTDLAGGIQTQYF,.,TRBD2,TRBJ2-5,TRBV6-1
TGCGCCAGCAGCTCTAGGGTGTACTACGATGAGCAGTTCTTC,CASSSRVYYDEQFF,few,.,TRBJ2-1,TRBV4-1
TGTGCCATTAGGGGTTCGGGTAGCAATCAGCCCCAGCATTTT,CAIRGSGSNQPQHF,many,.,TRBJ1-5,TRBV10-3
TGCAGTGCTAGATCCGGGACAGGGAGGTACGAGCAGTACTTC,CSARSGTGRYEQYF,few,TRBD1,TRBJ2-7,TRBV20-1
TGCAGTGCAAAGGACGTAAGCACAGATACGCAGTATTTT,CSAKDVSTDTQYF,many,.,TRBJ2-3,TRBV20-1
TGTGCCAGCAGTTATTGGGAGGAGGAGATTCAGTACTTC,CASSYWEEEIQYF,.,.,TRBJ2-4,TRBV6-5
TGTGCCAGTAGTATAGACCCGAACACCGGGGAGCTGTTTTTT,CASSIDPNTGELFF,.,.,TRBJ2-2,TRBV19
TGCGCCAGCAGTGAGTCGAGAAACAGGATGATTGGTACAGATACGCAGTATTTT,CASSESRNRMIGTDTQYF,many,.,TRBJ2-3,TRBV10-1
TGTGCCAGCAGTTTGGACAGGGCAGACGAGCAGTACTTC,CASSLDRADEQYF,many,TRBD1,TRBJ2-7,TRBV6-5
TGTGCCAGCAGCTTAAGCATCGGCGTTGCGGGAGCGCTAAGCACAGATACGCAGTATTTT,CASSLSIGVAGALSTDTQYF,few,TRBD2,TRBJ2-3,TRBV11-2
TGTGCCTGGAGGCAAGGGACGGGAGAGCAGTTCTTC,CAWRQGTGEQFF,.,.,TRBJ2-1,TRBV30
TGCGCCAGCAGCGTGCTAGGGGGGGGCGACGCAGATACGCAGTATTTT,CASSVLGGGDADTQYF,many,.,TRBJ2-3,TRBV5-1
TGTGCCAGCAGTTACGTACAGGGACGGCAGCCCCAGCATTTT,CASSYVQGRQPQHF,few,.,TRBJ1-5,TRBV28